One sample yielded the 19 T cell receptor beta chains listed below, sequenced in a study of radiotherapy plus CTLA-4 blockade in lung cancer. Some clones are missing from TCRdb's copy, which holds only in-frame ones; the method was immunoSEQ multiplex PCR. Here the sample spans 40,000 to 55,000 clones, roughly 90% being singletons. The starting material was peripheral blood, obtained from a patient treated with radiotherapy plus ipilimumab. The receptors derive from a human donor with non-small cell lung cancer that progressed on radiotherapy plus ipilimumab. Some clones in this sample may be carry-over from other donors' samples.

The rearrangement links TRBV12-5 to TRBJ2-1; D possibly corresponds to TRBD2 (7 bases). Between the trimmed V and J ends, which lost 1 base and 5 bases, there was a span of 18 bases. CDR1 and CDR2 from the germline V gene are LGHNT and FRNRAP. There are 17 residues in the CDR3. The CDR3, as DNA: TGTGCTAGTGGTTTGGGCGGACGAGGGGGGGTCAACAATGAGCAGTTCTTC. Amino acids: CASGLGGRGGVNNEQFF.

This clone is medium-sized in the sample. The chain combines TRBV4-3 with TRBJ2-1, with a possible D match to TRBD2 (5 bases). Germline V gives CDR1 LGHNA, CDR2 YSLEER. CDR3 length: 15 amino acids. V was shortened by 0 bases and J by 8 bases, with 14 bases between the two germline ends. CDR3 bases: TGCGCCAGCAGCCAAGAGGCGACTATAGGCTATGAGCAGTTCTTC. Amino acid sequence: CASSQEATIGYEQFF.

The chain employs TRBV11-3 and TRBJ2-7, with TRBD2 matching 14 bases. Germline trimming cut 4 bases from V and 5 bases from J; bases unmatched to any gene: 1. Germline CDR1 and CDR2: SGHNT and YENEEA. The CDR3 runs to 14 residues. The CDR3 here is CASSSGLAGDEQYF. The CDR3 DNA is TGTGCCAGCAGCTCGGGACTAGCGGGAGACGAGCAGTACTTC.

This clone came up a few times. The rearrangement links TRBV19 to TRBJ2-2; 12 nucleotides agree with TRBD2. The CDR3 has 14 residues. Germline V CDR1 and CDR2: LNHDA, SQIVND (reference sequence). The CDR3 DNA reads TGTGCAGACCCCCCTAGCGGGGGGGCCGGGGAGCTGTTTTTT. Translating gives CADPPSGGAGELFF.

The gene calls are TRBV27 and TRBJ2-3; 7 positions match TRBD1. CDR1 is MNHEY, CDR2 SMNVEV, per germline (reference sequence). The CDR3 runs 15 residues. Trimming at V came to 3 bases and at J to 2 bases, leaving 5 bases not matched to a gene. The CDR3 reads CASSFGQAYTDTQYF. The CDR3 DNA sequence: TGTGCCAGCAGTTTTGGACAGGCATACACAGATACGCAGTATTTT.

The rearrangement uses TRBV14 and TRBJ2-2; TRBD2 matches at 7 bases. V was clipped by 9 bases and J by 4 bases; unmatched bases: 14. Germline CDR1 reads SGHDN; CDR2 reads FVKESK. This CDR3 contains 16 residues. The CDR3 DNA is TGTGCCAGGCGCCGAAGGTCGGGGGGAATCACCGGGGAGCTGTTTTTT. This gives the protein CARRRRSGGITGELFF.

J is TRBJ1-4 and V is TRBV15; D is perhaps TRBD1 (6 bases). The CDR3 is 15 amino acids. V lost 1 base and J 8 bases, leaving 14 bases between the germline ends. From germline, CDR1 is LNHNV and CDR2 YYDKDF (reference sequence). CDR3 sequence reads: CATSRVKGEGEKLFF. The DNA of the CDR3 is TGTGCCACCAGCAGAGTGAAGGGGGAAGGAGAAAAACTGTTTTTT.

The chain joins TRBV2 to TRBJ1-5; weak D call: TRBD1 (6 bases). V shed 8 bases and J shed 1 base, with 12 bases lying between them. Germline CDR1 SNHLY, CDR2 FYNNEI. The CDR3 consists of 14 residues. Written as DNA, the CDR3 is TGTGCCAGCTTGGATGGACAGAGCAATCAGCCCCAGCATTTT. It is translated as CASLDGQSNQPQHF.

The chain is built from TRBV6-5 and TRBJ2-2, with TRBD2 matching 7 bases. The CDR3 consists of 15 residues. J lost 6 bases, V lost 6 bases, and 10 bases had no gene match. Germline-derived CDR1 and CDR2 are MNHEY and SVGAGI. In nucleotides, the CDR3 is TGTGCCAGCAGGTGGACTAGTGGGTTGCCCGGGGAGCTGTTTTTT. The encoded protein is CASRWTSGLPGELFF.

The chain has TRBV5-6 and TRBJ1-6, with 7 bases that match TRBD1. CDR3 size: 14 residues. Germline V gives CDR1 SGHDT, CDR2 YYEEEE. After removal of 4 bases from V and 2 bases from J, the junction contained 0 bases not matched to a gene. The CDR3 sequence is CASSGTAYNSPLHF. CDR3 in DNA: TGTGCCAGCAGCGGGACAGCCTATAATTCACCCCTCCACTTT.

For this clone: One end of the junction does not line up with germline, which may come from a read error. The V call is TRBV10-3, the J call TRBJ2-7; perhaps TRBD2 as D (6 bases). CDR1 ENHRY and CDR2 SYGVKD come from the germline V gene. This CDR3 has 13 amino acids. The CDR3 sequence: CAISDRDSHEQYF. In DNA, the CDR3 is TGTGCCATCAGTGACAGGGACTCCCACGAGCAGTACTTC.

The CDR3 loop reads CASSQGAGELFF. Written as DNA, the CDR3 is TGTGCCAGCAGCCAGGGGGCCGGGGAGCTGTTTTTT. V and J are TRBV2 and TRBJ2-2; 7 bases line up with TRBD1. This CDR3 is built from 12 residues. V was pared by 6 bases and J by 6 bases, with 1 base of the junction left unmatched. The germline gives CDR1 SNHLY, CDR2 FYNNEI.

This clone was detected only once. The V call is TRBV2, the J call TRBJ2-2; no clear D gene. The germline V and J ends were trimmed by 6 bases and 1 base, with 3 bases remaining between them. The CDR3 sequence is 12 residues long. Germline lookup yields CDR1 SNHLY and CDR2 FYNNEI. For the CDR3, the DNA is TGTGCCAGCAGACTGAACACCGGGGAGCTGTTTTTT. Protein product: CASRLNTGELFF.

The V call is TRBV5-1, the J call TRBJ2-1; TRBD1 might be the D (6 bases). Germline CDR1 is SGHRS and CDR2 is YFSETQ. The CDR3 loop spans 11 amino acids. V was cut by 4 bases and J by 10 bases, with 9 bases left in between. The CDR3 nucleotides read TGCGCCAGCAGCCTACAGGGAGAGCAGTTCTTC. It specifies CASSLQGEQFF.

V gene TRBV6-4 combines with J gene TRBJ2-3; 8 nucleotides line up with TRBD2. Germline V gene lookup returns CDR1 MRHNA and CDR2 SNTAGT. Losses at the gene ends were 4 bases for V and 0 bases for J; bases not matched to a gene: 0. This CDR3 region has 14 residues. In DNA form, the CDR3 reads TGTGCCAGCAGTGCTAGCGGGAGCACAGATACGCAGTATTTT. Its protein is CASSASGSTDTQYF.

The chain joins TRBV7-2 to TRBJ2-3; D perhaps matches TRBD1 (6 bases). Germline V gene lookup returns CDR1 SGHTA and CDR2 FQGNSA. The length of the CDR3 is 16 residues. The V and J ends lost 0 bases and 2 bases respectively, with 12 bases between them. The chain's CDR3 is CASSLAGAAYTDTQYF. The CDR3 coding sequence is TGTGCCAGCAGCTTAGCGGGGGCGGCTTACACAGATACGCAGTATTTT. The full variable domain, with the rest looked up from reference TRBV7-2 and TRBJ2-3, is GAGVSQSPSNKVTEKGKDVELRCDPISGHTALYWYRQSLGQGLEFLIYFQGNSAPDKSGLPSDRFSAERTGGSVSTLTIQRTQQEDSAVYLCASSLAGAAYTDTQYFGPGTRLTVL.

The CDR3: CASSRTSGGSDTQYF. For the CDR3, the DNA is TGTGCCAGCAGTCGGACTAGCGGGGGTTCAGATACGCAGTATTTT. This rearrangement joins TRBV6-1 to TRBJ2-3, with 13 bases that match TRBD2. The germline CDR1 and CDR2 sequences are MNHNS and SASEGT. The ends lost 5 bases at V and 4 bases at J; junction bases unmatched: 3. This CDR3 region has 15 residues.

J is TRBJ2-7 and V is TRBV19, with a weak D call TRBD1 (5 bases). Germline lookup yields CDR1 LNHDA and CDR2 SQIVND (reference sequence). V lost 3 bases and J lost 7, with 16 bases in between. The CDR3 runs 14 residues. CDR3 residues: CASSIRTPDGEQYF. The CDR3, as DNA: TGTGCCAGTAGTATTAGGACACCTGATGGGGAGCAGTACTTC.

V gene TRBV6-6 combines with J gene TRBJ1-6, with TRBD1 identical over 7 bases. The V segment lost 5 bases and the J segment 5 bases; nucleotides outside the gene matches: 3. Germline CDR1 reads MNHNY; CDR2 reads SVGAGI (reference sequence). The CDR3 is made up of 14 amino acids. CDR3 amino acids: CASSGQANNSPLHF. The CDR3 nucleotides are TGTGCCAGCAGTGGACAGGCAAATAATTCACCCCTCCACTTT.